The rows below give T cell receptor beta chains drawn from one sample of a study of T cell responses to AZD1222 COVID-19 vaccine. This table comes from immunoSEQ multiplex PCR, and its TCRdb copy is limited to in-frame clones, with some not included. The table has some 120,000 clones, 70% to 90% seen once; the top ten hold roughly 9.1%. Sample: peripheral blood, taken on day 0 of AZD1222 vaccination. Receptor source: an adult in good health. The CDR3 runs from the conserved cysteine through the conserved F or W. Only some rows state a clone size, as once, few, many or a class for expanded clones.

cdr3_aa: CASSERRTGRQYF
v_call: TRBV19
j_call: TRBJ2-3
clone_size: .
cdr3_length: 13

cdr3_aa: CASSLGTGANQPQHF
v_call: TRBV7-8
j_call: TRBJ1-5
clone_size: .
cdr3_length: 15

cdr3_aa: CARQGFNTEAFF
v_call: TRBV30
j_call: TRBJ1-1
clone_size: .
cdr3_length: 12

cdr3_aa: CASSLILDGRGGYEQYF
v_call: TRBV5-8
j_call: TRBJ2-7
clone_size: .
cdr3_length: 17

cdr3_aa: CAISRQDYGYTF
v_call: TRBV10-3
j_call: TRBJ1-2
clone_size: .
cdr3_length: 12

cdr3_aa: CASSEGSGPRYYEQFF
v_call: TRBV6-1
j_call: TRBJ2-1
clone_size: .
cdr3_length: 16

cdr3_aa: CASSEVYEQYF
v_call: TRBV2
j_call: TRBJ2-7
clone_size: .
cdr3_length: 11

cdr3_aa: CASSFGSLRLFNYGYTF
v_call: TRBV5-4
j_call: TRBJ1-2
clone_size: few
cdr3_length: 17

cdr3_aa: CASSPEVNYGYTF
v_call: TRBV28
j_call: TRBJ1-2
clone_size: .
cdr3_length: 13

cdr3_aa: CASQLSGRNQPQHF
v_call: TRBV19
j_call: TRBJ1-5
clone_size: .
cdr3_length: 14

cdr3_aa: CSASPSRNYGYTF
v_call: TRBV20-1
j_call: TRBJ1-2
clone_size: .
cdr3_length: 13

cdr3_aa: CASSSTGAPNYGYTF
v_call: TRBV27
j_call: TRBJ1-2
clone_size: .
cdr3_length: 15

cdr3_aa: CASSSMNQETQYF
v_call: TRBV12-3/TRBV12-4
j_call: TRBJ2-5
clone_size: .
cdr3_length: 13

cdr3_aa: CASSYSRVDGELFF
v_call: TRBV6-5
j_call: TRBJ2-2
clone_size: once
cdr3_length: 14

cdr3_aa: CASLLYRGANSPLHF
v_call: TRBV28
j_call: TRBJ1-6
clone_size: .
cdr3_length: 15

cdr3_aa: CAWTLQGVGYGYTF
v_call: TRBV30
j_call: TRBJ1-2
clone_size: .
cdr3_length: 14

cdr3_aa: CASSPLTGTSFSTDTQYF
v_call: TRBV6-6
j_call: TRBJ2-3
clone_size: .
cdr3_length: 18

cdr3_aa: CASSPPSGRSYEQYF
v_call: TRBV5-6
j_call: TRBJ2-7
clone_size: once
cdr3_length: 15

cdr3_aa: CASSPTSGNTDTQYF
v_call: TRBV18
j_call: TRBJ2-3
clone_size: .
cdr3_length: 15

cdr3_aa: CASSSTGDGYNSPLHF
v_call: TRBV13
j_call: TRBJ1-6
clone_size: .
cdr3_length: 16

cdr3_aa: CASGGGQLNEKLFF
v_call: TRBV3-1/TRBV3-2
j_call: TRBJ1-4
clone_size: .
cdr3_length: 14

cdr3_aa: CASSMGLGFSGANVLTF
v_call: TRBV19
j_call: TRBJ2-6
clone_size: .
cdr3_length: 17

cdr3_aa: CASSLGVSAGLAVVAQYF
v_call: TRBV11-3
j_call: TRBJ2-5
clone_size: .
cdr3_length: 18

cdr3_aa: CAISDGGGNSNTEAFF
v_call: TRBV10-3
j_call: TRBJ1-1
clone_size: .
cdr3_length: 16

cdr3_aa: CAWTNPGKGYGYTF
v_call: TRBV30
j_call: TRBJ1-2
clone_size: .
cdr3_length: 14

cdr3_aa: CAWSKGVNTIYF
v_call: TRBV30
j_call: TRBJ1-3
clone_size: .
cdr3_length: 12

cdr3_aa: CASIVAKNIQYF
v_call: TRBV27
j_call: TRBJ2-4
clone_size: .
cdr3_length: 12

cdr3_aa: CASSFSEGRGYTF
v_call: TRBV7-9
j_call: TRBJ1-2
clone_size: once
cdr3_length: 13

cdr3_aa: CASRRQGAEEQYF
v_call: TRBV5-4
j_call: TRBJ2-7
clone_size: .
cdr3_length: 13

cdr3_aa: CATGGALSTDTQYF
v_call: TRBV10-3
j_call: TRBJ2-3
clone_size: .
cdr3_length: 14

cdr3_aa: CASSQDLTGGDGYTF
v_call: TRBV4-2
j_call: TRBJ1-2
clone_size: .
cdr3_length: 15

cdr3_aa: CASSPVDQPQHF
v_call: TRBV7-9
j_call: TRBJ1-5
clone_size: .
cdr3_length: 12

cdr3_aa: CASSIDRDGNSYEQYF
v_call: TRBV19
j_call: TRBJ2-7
clone_size: .
cdr3_length: 16

cdr3_aa: CASSPLTGTYEQYF
v_call: TRBV5-4
j_call: TRBJ2-7
clone_size: .
cdr3_length: 14

cdr3_aa: CASSLVEGWELFF
v_call: TRBV7-8
j_call: TRBJ2-2
clone_size: .
cdr3_length: 13

cdr3_aa: CASSIQRGGKETQYF
v_call: TRBV19
j_call: TRBJ2-5
clone_size: .
cdr3_length: 15

cdr3_aa: CASSPTGGPFAEQYF
v_call: TRBV9
j_call: TRBJ2-7
clone_size: .
cdr3_length: 15

cdr3_aa: CASSPGTPQETQYF
v_call: TRBV18
j_call: TRBJ2-5
clone_size: once
cdr3_length: 14

cdr3_aa: CATAAGANEKLFF
v_call: TRBV15
j_call: TRBJ1-4
clone_size: .
cdr3_length: 13

cdr3_aa: CASEEEQFYSPSTDTQYF
v_call: TRBV2
j_call: TRBJ2-3
clone_size: .
cdr3_length: 18

cdr3_aa: CASEKDRGSNYGYTF
v_call: TRBV19
j_call: TRBJ1-2
clone_size: .
cdr3_length: 15

cdr3_aa: CASSPRPEKLFF
v_call: TRBV7-9
j_call: TRBJ1-4
clone_size: .
cdr3_length: 12

cdr3_aa: CASSIGGSIEQFF
v_call: TRBV19
j_call: TRBJ2-1
clone_size: .
cdr3_length: 13

cdr3_aa: CASSSSSGYEQYF
v_call: TRBV5-1
j_call: TRBJ2-7
clone_size: few
cdr3_length: 13

cdr3_aa: CAWSQGGDEKLFF
v_call: TRBV30
j_call: TRBJ1-4
clone_size: .
cdr3_length: 13

cdr3_aa: CASRSAGTRTDTQYF
v_call: TRBV6-5
j_call: TRBJ2-3
clone_size: .
cdr3_length: 15

cdr3_aa: CASSQNRDRGLYSNQPQHF
v_call: TRBV6-2/TRBV6-3
j_call: TRBJ1-5
clone_size: .
cdr3_length: 19

cdr3_aa: CASSYFWGAGNTIYF
v_call: TRBV6-5
j_call: TRBJ1-3
clone_size: .
cdr3_length: 15

cdr3_aa: CASSQDEGEAEQYF
v_call: TRBV4-2
j_call: TRBJ2-7
clone_size: once
cdr3_length: 14

cdr3_aa: CATRFDENEKLFF
v_call: TRBV14
j_call: TRBJ1-4
clone_size: .
cdr3_length: 13

cdr3_aa: CASRDTYYEQYF
v_call: TRBV5-1
j_call: TRBJ2-7
clone_size: .
cdr3_length: 12

cdr3_aa: CASSPDRDQETQYF
v_call: TRBV7-9
j_call: TRBJ2-5
clone_size: .
cdr3_length: 14

cdr3_aa: CASSFSGEKRYF
v_call: TRBV12-3/TRBV12-4
j_call: TRBJ2-3
clone_size: .
cdr3_length: 12

cdr3_aa: CASRPTSGGAFREQFF
v_call: TRBV11-2
j_call: TRBJ2-1
clone_size: .
cdr3_length: 16

cdr3_aa: CATSRGVNQPQHF
v_call: TRBV15
j_call: TRBJ1-5
clone_size: .
cdr3_length: 13

cdr3_aa: CASSLDTSGEQFF
v_call: TRBV5-1
j_call: TRBJ2-1
clone_size: .
cdr3_length: 13

cdr3_aa: CAISEFTKSSYEQYF
v_call: TRBV10-3
j_call: TRBJ2-7
clone_size: .
cdr3_length: 15

cdr3_aa: CASSVGTVDQPQHF
v_call: TRBV5-5
j_call: TRBJ1-5
clone_size: .
cdr3_length: 14

cdr3_aa: CASSAGTVNSNQPQHF
v_call: TRBV6-1
j_call: TRBJ1-5
clone_size: .
cdr3_length: 16